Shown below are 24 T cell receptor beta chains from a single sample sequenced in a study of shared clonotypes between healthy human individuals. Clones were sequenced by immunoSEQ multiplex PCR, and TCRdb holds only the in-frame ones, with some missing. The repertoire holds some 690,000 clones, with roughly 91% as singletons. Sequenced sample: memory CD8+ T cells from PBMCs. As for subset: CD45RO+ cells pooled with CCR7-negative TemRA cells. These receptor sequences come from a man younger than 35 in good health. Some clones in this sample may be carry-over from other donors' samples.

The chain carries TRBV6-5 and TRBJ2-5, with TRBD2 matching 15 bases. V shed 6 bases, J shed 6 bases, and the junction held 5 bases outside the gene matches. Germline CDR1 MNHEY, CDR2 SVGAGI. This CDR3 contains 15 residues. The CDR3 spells CASSQGLAGGQTQYF. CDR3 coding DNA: TGTGCCAGCAGCCAGGGACTAGCGGGAGGCCAGACCCAGTACTTC.

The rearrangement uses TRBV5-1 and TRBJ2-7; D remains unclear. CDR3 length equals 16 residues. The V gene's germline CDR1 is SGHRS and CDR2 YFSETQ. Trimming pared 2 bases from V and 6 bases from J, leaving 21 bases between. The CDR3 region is CASSFGGPETAFEQYF. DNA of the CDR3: TGCGCCAGCAGCTTCGGCGGCCCTGAGACCGCTTTCGAGCAGTACTTC.

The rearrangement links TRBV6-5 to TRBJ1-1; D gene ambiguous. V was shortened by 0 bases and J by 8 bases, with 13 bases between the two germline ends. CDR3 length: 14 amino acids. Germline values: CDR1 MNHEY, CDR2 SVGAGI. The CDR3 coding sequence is TGTGCCAGCAGTTACTCGACCTCGGGGTCAGAAGCTTTCTTT. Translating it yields CASSYSTSGSEAFF.

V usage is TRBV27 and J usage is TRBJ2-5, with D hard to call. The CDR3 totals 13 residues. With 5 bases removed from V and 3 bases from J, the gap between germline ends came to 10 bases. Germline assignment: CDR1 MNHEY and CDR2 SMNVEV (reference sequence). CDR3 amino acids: CASSVDREETQYF. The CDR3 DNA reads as TGTGCCAGCAGTGTGGATAGGGAAGAGACCCAGTACTTC.

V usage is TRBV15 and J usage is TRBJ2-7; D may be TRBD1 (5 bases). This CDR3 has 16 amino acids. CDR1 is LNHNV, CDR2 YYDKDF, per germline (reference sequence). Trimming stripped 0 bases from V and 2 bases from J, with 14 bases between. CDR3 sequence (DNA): TGTGCCACCAGCAGAGATCAATCAGGGATGACCTACGAGCAGTACTTC. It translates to CATSRDQSGMTYEQYF.

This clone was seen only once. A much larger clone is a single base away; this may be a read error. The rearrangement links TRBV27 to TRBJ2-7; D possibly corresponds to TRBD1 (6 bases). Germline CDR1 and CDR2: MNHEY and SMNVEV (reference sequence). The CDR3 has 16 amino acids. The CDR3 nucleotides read TGTGCCAGCAGTTCCCCCCTCGGGACAAGTACCTACGAGCAGCACTTC. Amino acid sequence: CASSSPLGTSTYEQHF.

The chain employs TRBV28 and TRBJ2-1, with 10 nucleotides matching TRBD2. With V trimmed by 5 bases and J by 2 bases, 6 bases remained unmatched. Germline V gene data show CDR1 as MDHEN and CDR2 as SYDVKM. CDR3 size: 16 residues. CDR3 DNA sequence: TGTGCCAGCAGTCCCCTGACTAGCGGGCCCTACAATGAGCAGTTCTTC. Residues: CASSPLTSGPYNEQFF.

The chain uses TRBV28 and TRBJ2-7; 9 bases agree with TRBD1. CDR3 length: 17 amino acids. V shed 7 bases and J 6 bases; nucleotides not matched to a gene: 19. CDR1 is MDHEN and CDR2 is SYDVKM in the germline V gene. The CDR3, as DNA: TGTGCCAGCACCTCACCCCGCCGGGACAGGGAACGACTCGAGCAGTACTTC. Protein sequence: CASTSPRRDRERLEQYF.

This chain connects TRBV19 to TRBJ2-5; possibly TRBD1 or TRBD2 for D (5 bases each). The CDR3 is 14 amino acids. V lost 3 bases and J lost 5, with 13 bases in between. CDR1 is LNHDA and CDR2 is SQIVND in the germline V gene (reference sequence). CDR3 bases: TGTGCCAGTAGTATGAGGGGCAGGGCGGAGACCCAGTACTTC. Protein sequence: CASSMRGRAETQYF.

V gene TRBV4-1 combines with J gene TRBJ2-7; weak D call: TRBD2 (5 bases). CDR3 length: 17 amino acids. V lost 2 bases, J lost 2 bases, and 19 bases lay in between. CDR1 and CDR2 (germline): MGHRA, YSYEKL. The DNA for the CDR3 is TGCGCCAGCAGCCAATTCCGGGGTCCCGGAGCGGCCTACGAGCAGTACTTC. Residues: CASSQFRGPGAAYEQYF.

The CDR3 DNA is TGTGCCAGCAGTTACCTTGGGAGTGAGGAACTGTTTTTT. It yields the protein CASSYLGSEELFF. The V and J genes are TRBV6-5 and TRBJ1-4, with unresolved D. The CDR3 is made up of 13 amino acids. V was clipped by 2 bases and J by 12 bases, with 13 bases between them. CDR1 is MNHEY, CDR2 SVGAGI, per germline.

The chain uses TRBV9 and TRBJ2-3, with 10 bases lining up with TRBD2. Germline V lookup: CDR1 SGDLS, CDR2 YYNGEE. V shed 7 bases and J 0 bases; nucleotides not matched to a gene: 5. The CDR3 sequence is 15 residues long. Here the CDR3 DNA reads TGTGCCAGCGGCTTTAGCGGGAGGAGCACAGATACGCAGTATTTT. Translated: CASGFSGRSTDTQYF.

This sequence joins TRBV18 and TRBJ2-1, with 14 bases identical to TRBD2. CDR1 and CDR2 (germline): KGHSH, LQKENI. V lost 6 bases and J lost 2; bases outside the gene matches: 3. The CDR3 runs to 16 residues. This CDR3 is CASSQTSGRAYNEQFF. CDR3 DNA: TGTGCCAGCTCGCAGACTAGCGGGAGGGCCTACAATGAGCAGTTCTTC.

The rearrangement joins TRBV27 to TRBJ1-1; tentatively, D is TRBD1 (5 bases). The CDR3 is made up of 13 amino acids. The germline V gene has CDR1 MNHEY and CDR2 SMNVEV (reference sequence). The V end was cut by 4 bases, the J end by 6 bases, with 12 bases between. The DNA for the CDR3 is TGTGCCAGCAGTTATGGGGCAGGACCTGAAGCTTTCTTT. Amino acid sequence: CASSYGAGPEAFF.

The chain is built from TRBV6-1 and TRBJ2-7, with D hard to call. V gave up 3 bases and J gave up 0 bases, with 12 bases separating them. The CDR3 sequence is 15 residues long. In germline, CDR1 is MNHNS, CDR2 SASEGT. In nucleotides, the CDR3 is TGTGCCAGCAGTGAGCTCCCTCCTAGCTCCTACGAGCAGTACTTC. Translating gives CASSELPPSSYEQYF.

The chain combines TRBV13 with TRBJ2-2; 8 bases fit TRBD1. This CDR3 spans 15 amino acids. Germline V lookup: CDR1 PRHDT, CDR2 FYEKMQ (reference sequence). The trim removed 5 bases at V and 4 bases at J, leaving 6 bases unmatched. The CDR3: CASSPGQGLTGELFF. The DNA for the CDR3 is TGTGCCAGCAGCCCAGGACAGGGCCTCACCGGGGAGCTGTTTTTT.

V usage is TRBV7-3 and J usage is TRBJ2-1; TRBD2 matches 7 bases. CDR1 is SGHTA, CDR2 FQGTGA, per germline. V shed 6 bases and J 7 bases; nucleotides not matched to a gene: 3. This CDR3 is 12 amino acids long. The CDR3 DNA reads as TGTGCCAGCAGTCCTAGCGGAAATGAGCAGTTCTTC. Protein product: CASSPSGNEQFF.

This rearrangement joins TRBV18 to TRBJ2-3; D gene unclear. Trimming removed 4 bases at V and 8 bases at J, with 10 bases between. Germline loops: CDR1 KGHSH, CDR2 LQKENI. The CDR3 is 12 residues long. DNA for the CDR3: TGTGCCAGCTCACTTCTAGAGTCTACGCAGTATTTT. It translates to CASSLLESTQYF.

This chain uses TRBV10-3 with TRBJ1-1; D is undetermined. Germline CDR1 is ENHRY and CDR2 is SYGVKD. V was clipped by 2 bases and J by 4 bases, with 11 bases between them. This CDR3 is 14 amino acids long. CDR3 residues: CAISEEGAFTEAFF. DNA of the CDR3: TGTGCCATCAGTGAGGAGGGCGCTTTCACTGAAGCTTTCTTT.

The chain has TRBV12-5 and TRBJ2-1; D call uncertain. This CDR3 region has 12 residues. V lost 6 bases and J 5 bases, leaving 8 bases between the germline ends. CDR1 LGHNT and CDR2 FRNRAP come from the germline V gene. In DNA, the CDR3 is TGTGCTAGTGGCCCGAGCAACAATGAGCAGTTCTTC. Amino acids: CASGPSNNEQFF.

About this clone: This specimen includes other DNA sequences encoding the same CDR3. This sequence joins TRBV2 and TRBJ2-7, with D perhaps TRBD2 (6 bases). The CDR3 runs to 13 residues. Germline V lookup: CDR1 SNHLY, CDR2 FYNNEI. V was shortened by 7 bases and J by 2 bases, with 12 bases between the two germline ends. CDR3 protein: CASKEGPAYEQYF. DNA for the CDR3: TGTGCCAGCAAGGAGGGGCCGGCCTACGAGCAGTACTTC.

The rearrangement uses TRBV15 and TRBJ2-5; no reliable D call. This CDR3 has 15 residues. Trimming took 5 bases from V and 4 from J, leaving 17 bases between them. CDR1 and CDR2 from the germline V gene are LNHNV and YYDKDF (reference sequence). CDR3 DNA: TGTGCCACCAGCCCAACAGACGGACGTCGAGAGACCCAGTACTTC. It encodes CATSPTDGRRETQYF.

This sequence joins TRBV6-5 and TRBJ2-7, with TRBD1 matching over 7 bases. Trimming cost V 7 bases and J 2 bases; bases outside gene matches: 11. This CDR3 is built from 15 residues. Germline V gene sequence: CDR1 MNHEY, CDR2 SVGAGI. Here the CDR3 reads CASTNDRVSPYEQYF. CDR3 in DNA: TGTGCCAGCACCAACGACAGGGTGTCACCCTACGAGCAGTACTTC.

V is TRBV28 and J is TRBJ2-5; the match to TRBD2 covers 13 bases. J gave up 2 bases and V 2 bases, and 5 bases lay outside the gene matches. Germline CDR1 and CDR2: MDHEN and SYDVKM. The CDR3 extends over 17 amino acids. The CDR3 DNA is TGTGCCAGCAGTTTACCTGGGACTAGCGGGACTCAAGAGACCCAGTACTTC. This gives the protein CASSLPGTSGTQETQYF. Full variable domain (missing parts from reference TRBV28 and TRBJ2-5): DVKVTQSSRYLVKRTGEKVFLECVQDMDHENMFWYRQDPGLGLRLIYFSYDVKMKEKGDIPEGYSVSREKKERFSLILESASTNQTSMYLCASSLPGTSGTQETQYFGPGTRLLVL.